Listed here is a single T cell receptor beta chain. Antigen specificity is unknown. The data belong to a study of blood T cells in healthy people across ages. Regarding the study as a whole: Unsorted PBMC material precluded a definitive naive versus antigen-experienced comparison. TCR beta diversity, measured per million T cells, fell in a roughly linear way with age.

This CDR3 contains 15 residues. Germline V gene sequence: CDR1 SGHTA, CDR2 FQGNSA. V shed 5 bases and J 3 bases; nucleotides not matched to a gene: 8. Using a J-beta primer mix together with a sample-barcoded 5' primer, a second PCR was run for about 6 to 11 cycles. All samples gave at least 2.5 million CDR3-containing paired-end reads. TCRdb itself ran the 5' RACE reads through MiXCR, one entry per CDR3 protein. The repertoire includes 700,000 to 900,000 distinct CDR3 sequences, around 24% of them detected once, and roughly 3.1% sits in the top ten. This sample was also put to use in a study of T cells of mothers and their children. Turning to that study: Per child, around 2.7 million TCR beta CDR3 reads were obtained, against over 9 million per mother.

Sequencing was carried out using blood. This rearrangement joins TRBV7-2 to TRBJ2-7, with 9 bases fitting TRBD2. This receptor was taken from a boy between 10 and 17 years old in good health. The CDR3 DNA sequence: TGTGCCAGCAGCCTTCCCACTAGCGGGTACTACGAGCAGTACTTC. It codes for CASSLPTSGYYEQYF.